This TCR beta chain was identified during a study of identical twins. The germline V gene has CDR1 SGHRS and CDR2 YFSETQ. With 7 bases clipped from V and 1 base from J, the junction kept 5 bases outside the gene matches. The CDR3 covers 14 residues. This clonotype was found a few times. Unique molecular identifiers were present on cDNA, and template switching added a universal primer site. MiXCR, applied by TCRdb to the 5' RACE reads, yields one record per CDR3 protein. The sample comprises under 450,000 distinct CDR3 sequences, less than 20% of which are singletons, and approximately 12% rests with the top ten.

The sequence derives from a man aged 50-60 years in good health. V and J are TRBV5-1 and TRBJ2-1; 7 bases line up with TRBD1. The sample taken for sequencing was naive T cells sorted from blood. The CDR3 DNA follows: TGCGCCAGCGGACAGGACGGATCCTACAATGAGCAGTTCTTC. This sequence encodes CASGQDGSYNEQFF.